This TCR beta chain derives from a study of prognosis after radiotherapy for stage I lung cancer. Starting from genomic DNA, TCR beta CDR3 was amplified through two-round multiplex PCR. Gene-specific TRBV and TRBJ primers were used in PCR round one. TCRdb processed the multiplex PCR reads anew with MiXCR; each CDR3 protein has one entry. The top ten clones hold about 22% of a sample with approximately 26,000 distinct CDR3 sequences, around 39% of them seen once. This clonotype showed up many times. Trimming shortened V by 4 bases and J by 2 bases, and 15 bases separated the two germline ends. The V gene's germline CDR1 is DFQATT and CDR2 SNEGSKA (reference sequence). The CDR3 consists of 14 residues.

The rearrangement joins TRBV20-1 to TRBJ2-7; D gene uncertain. The material was PBMCs, obtained before or after stereotactic body radiation therapy (not recorded which). This TCR came from a donor at least 50 years old with non-small cell lung cancer. The CDR3 coding sequence is TGCAGTGCTACTAGGACCAGGACCACCTACGAGCAGTACTTC. This encodes CSATRTRTTYEQYF.